These 22 T cell receptor beta chains were all obtained from the same sample, sequenced in a study of blood T cells in healthy people across ages. Sample-barcoded 5' priming and a J-beta primer mix drove a second PCR of about 6 to 11 cycles. Each CDR3 protein is one row after TCRdb ran MiXCR on the 5' RACE reads. The data show roughly 500,000 distinct CDR3 sequences, about 24% seen once. This sample was also put to use in a study of T cells of mothers and their children.

Sequencing was done on a sample of blood. The source of these receptors is a boy aged 5-17 years in good health.

This clonotype was observed a handful of times. V is TRBV7-6 and J is TRBJ2-5, with a possible D match to TRBD2 (5 bases). Near its end, the DNA agrees better with TRBJ2-7, so the J call may be wrong. The CDR3 has 11 residues. The germline V gene encodes CDR1 SGHVS and CDR2 FNYEAQ. The CDR3 loop reads CAIDTGNEQYF. In DNA form, the CDR3 reads TGTGCTATCGATACGGGGAACGAGCAGTACTTC.

This clonotype was detected a few times. The chain is built from TRBV6-6 and TRBJ2-3, with D perhaps TRBD1 (5 bases). The ends were cut back, 8 bases at V and 5 bases at J, with 14 bases in the middle. The CDR3 has 13 residues. Germline lookup yields CDR1 MNHNY and CDR2 SVGAGI (reference sequence). CDR3 sequence: CASQGRVGDTQYF. As DNA, the CDR3 is TGTGCCAGCCAGGGCAGGGTGGGAGATACGCAGTATTTT.

This clonotype has more than one count but fewer than ten. The chain links TRBV29-1 to TRBJ2-1; 14 bases align to TRBD2. Germline V lookup: CDR1 SQVTM, CDR2 ANQGSEA. This CDR3 has 13 amino acids. The trim removed 6 bases at V and 15 bases at J, leaving 10 bases unmatched. In nucleotides, the CDR3 is TGCAGCGTGAGGACTAGCGGGGGGTACGGTCTGTTCTTC. This codes for CSVRTSGGYGLFF.

This clonotype was seen a handful of times. This rearrangement joins TRBV4-3 to TRBJ2-2, with unresolved D. Per the germline V gene, CDR1 is LGHNA and CDR2 is YSLEER. The CDR3 runs 12 residues. V shed 0 bases and J shed 6 bases, with 2 bases lying between them. CDR3 in amino acids: CASSQDPGELFF. CDR3 coding DNA: TGCGCCAGCAGCCAAGATCCCGGGGAGCTGTTTTTT.

This clonotype was recorded a few times. This chain uses TRBV6-4 with TRBJ1-6; weak D call: TRBD1 (5 bases). Germline loops: CDR1 MRHNA, CDR2 SNTAGT. The V and J ends lost 5 bases and 6 bases respectively, with 8 bases between them. This CDR3 has 13 residues. The CDR3 DNA reads as TGTGCCAGCAGTCCAGGGTCTAATTCACCCCTCCACTTT. This gives the protein CASSPGSNSPLHF.

The rearrangement joins TRBV7-8 to TRBJ2-5; 7 bases line up with TRBD1. The DNA end lines up better with TRBJ2-7; the J call may be wrong. Looked up from germline, CDR1 is SGHVS and CDR2 is FQNEAQ. The CDR3 is 15 residues long. Here the CDR3 reads CASSPRGRGSYEQYF. The CDR3 bases are TGTGCCAGCAGCCCGCGCGGCAGGGGGAGCTACGAGCAGTACTTC.

The V call is TRBV6-5, the J call TRBJ2-5, with TRBD1 matching 11 bases. V lost 6 bases to trimming and J lost 7 bases; unmatched junction nucleotides: 4. Germline V CDR1 and CDR2: MNHEY, SVGAGI. The CDR3 has 13 residues. The CDR3 bases are TGTGCCAGCAGGGGACAGGGGGACGTGACCCAGTACTTC. This translates into CASRGQGDVTQYF.

This sequence joins TRBV5-1 and TRBJ2-1, with TRBD1 identical over 9 bases. V shed 4 bases, J shed 5 bases, and the junction held 7 bases outside the gene matches. CDR3 length: 15 amino acids. Germline lookup yields CDR1 SGHRS and CDR2 YFSETQ. CDR3 nucleotide sequence: TGCGCCAGCAGCCCCGGACAGGGGTCCAACAATGAGCAGTTCTTC. This encodes CASSPGQGSNNEQFF. The full variable domain, its missing parts supplied by reference TRBV5-1 and TRBJ2-1, is KAGVTQTPRYLIKTRGQQVTLSCSPISGHRSVSWYQQTPGQGLQFLFEYFSETQRNKGNFPGRFSGRQFSNSRSEMNVSTLELGDSALYLCASSPGQGSNNEQFFGPGTRLTVL.

V is TRBV7-2 and J is TRBJ2-2, with 9 bases aligning to TRBD2. The germline V gene has CDR1 SGHTA and CDR2 FQGNSA. The length of the CDR3 is 17 residues. V gave up 4 bases and J gave up 3 bases; unmatched junction bases: 9. CDR3 amino acids: CASSSFRTSDHTGELFF. The CDR3 DNA reads TGTGCCAGCAGCTCGTTCCGGACTAGCGACCACACCGGGGAGCTGTTTTTT.

This clonotype was found a few times. The chain carries TRBV7-2 and TRBJ2-5, with 12 bases that match TRBD2. Per the germline V gene, CDR1 is SGHTA and CDR2 is FQGNSA. The CDR3 sequence is 15 residues long. The V and J ends lost 5 bases and 5 bases, in that order; junction bases with no gene match: 6. In DNA form, the CDR3 reads TGTGCCAGCAGCCCAATACTAGCGGGAGGCGAGACCCAGTACTTC. It encodes CASSPILAGGETQYF.

The chain uses TRBV30 and TRBJ1-3, with unresolved D. V gave up 3 bases and J gave up 0 bases, with 12 bases separating them. There are 15 residues in the CDR3. Germline V gene data show CDR1 as GTSNPN and CDR2 as SVGIG (reference sequence). The CDR3 protein is CAWRESVRSGNTIYF. Here the CDR3 DNA reads TGTGCCTGGAGGGAGTCCGTTCGCTCTGGAAACACCATATATTTT.

The CDR3 reads CASSFGTSRGGYTF. CDR3 sequence (DNA): TGTGCCAGCAGTTTTGGGACCTCGAGGGGCGGCTACACCTTC. The chain has TRBV6-6 and TRBJ1-2, with D possibly TRBD1 on 5 matching bases. Deletions cut 4 bases from V and 8 bases from J, with 17 bases between. From germline, CDR1 is MNHNY and CDR2 SVGAGI (reference sequence). The CDR3 is made up of 14 amino acids.

In this sample, this clonotype turned up a few times. The chain couples TRBV6-5 to TRBJ2-4, with D unresolved. CDR3 size: 14 residues. With 10 bases removed from V and 0 bases from J, the gap between germline ends came to 13 bases. Germline CDR1 is MNHEY and CDR2 is SVGAGI. The CDR3 spells CATTDTLAKNIQYF. For the CDR3, the DNA is TGTGCCACCACAGACACTTTAGCCAAAAACATTCAGTACTTC.

This chain uses TRBV4-3 with TRBJ2-3; the D is unclear. CDR1 is LGHNA, CDR2 YSLEER, per germline. Trimming shortened V by 4 bases and J by 6 bases, and 11 bases separated the two germline ends. This CDR3 is built from 13 residues. In DNA, the CDR3 is TGCGCCAGCAGCCCACCGGGTAGGGATACGCAGTATTTT. Protein sequence: CASSPPGRDTQYF.

There are a few counts of this clonotype. The chain recombines TRBV11-2 with TRBJ1-2; D gene ambiguous. V gave up 0 bases and J gave up 2 bases, with 7 bases separating them. From germline, CDR1 is SGHAT and CDR2 FQNNGV. This CDR3 spans 14 amino acids. The CDR3 nucleotides are TGTGCCAGCAGCTTAGACAGAGCCAACTATGGCTACACCTTC. It codes for CASSLDRANYGYTF.

This clonotype was recorded a few times. The genes are TRBV20-1 and TRBJ2-3, with TRBD1 matching over 7 bases. V was clipped by 3 bases and J by 4 bases; unmatched bases: 4. This CDR3 comprises 13 residues. From germline, CDR1 is DFQATT and CDR2 SNEGSKA (reference sequence). CDR3 coding DNA: TGCAGTGCTAGGGGCGGACAGGCAGATACGCAGTATTTT. Translation gives CSARGGQADTQYF.

The chain uses TRBV6-1 and TRBJ2-2; D is undetermined. The germline V and J ends were trimmed by 5 bases and 2 bases, with 15 bases remaining between them. Looked up from germline, CDR1 is MNHNS and CDR2 is SASEGT. The length of the CDR3 is 16 residues. CDR3 in amino acids: CASSMKAFINTGELFF. CDR3 DNA sequence: TGTGCCAGCAGTATGAAAGCCTTTATCAACACCGGGGAGCTGTTTTTT.

This clonotype was found a few times. The chain combines TRBV19 with TRBJ2-4; 8 positions match TRBD1. The CDR3 is 15 residues long. V trimming: 11 bases; J trimming: 0 bases; junction bases outside the gene matches: 9. Germline CDR1 LNHDA, CDR2 SQIVND (reference sequence). CDR3 DNA: TGTGCCTCCTGCAGGGGGCGACTAGCCAAAAACATTCAGTACTTC. It codes for CASCRGRLAKNIQYF.

On this clonotype itself: At one end, the junction sequence differs from germline, possibly due to a read error. The gene calls are TRBV5-1 and TRBJ1-1; possible D gene TRBD1, 5 bases. Germline V gene data show CDR1 as SGHRS and CDR2 as YFSETQ. CDR3 length: 13 amino acids. The CDR3 bases are TGCGCCAGCACCTTGGGTGAGGGGACTGAAGCTTTCTTT. Protein: CASTLGEGTEAFF. The complete variable domain, with remaining parts taken from reference TRBV5-1 and TRBJ1-1, reads KAGVTQTPRYLIKTRGQQVTLSCSPISGHRSVSWYQQTPGQGLQFLFEYFSETQRNKGNFPGRFSGRQFSNSRSEMNVSTLELGDSALYLCASTLGEGTEAFFGQGTRLTVV.

The gene calls are TRBV7-2 and TRBJ2-7; 8 positions agree with TRBD2. The germline gives CDR1 SGHTA, CDR2 FQGNSA. This CDR3 has 13 amino acids. V gave up 5 bases and J gave up 2 bases; unmatched junction bases: 2. The CDR3 sequence: CASSALAAYEQYF. The CDR3 coding sequence is TGTGCCAGCAGCGCACTAGCGGCCTACGAGCAGTACTTC. The full variable domain, completed using reference TRBV7-2 and TRBJ2-7, is GAGVSQSPSNKVTEKGKDVELRCDPISGHTALYWYRQSLGQGLEFLIYFQGNSAPDKSGLPSDRFSAERTGGSVSTLTIQRTQQEDSAVYLCASSALAAYEQYFGPGTRLTVT.

The rearrangement links TRBV7-2 to TRBJ1-2; no firm D call. This CDR3 spans 15 amino acids. V lost 1 base, J lost 1 base, and 10 bases lay in between. The germline CDR1 and CDR2 sequences are SGHTA and FQGNSA. The CDR3 DNA is TGTGCCAGCAGCTTAGGTCTCCCGGATAACTATGGCTACACCTTC. Protein sequence: CASSLGLPDNYGYTF.

This clonotype was seen a handful of times. The gene calls are TRBV20-1 and TRBJ2-1; D gene ambiguous. Trimming left V 5 bases short and J 8 bases short, with 22 bases between. In germline, CDR1 is DFQATT, CDR2 SNEGSKA (reference sequence). CDR3 length: 15 amino acids. The CDR3 is CSAPSAQAAGHEQFF. The DNA for the CDR3 is TGCAGTGCTCCCTCGGCCCAGGCCGCCGGGCATGAGCAGTTCTTC.